This T cell receptor beta chain came from a study of T cell repertoires in cytomegalovirus infection. Each CDR3 protein is one row after TCRdb ran MiXCR on the reads. This sample has approximately 120,000 distinct CDR3 sequences, with 30% to 40% found just once. Germline values: CDR1 SGHTA, CDR2 FQGNSA. CDR3 size: 17 residues. J gave up 0 bases and V 1 base, and 6 bases lay outside the gene matches. Points from the study as a whole: Across the ex vivo response, the dominant clonotypes were HLA-C-restricted CMV-specific TCR beta clonotypes.

This clonotype was seen just once. Its matching antigen is unknown. The input for sequencing was CD8+ T cells from cultured PBMCs, taken from culture after CMV antigen stimulation. The chain recombines TRBV7-2 with TRBJ1-3; 7 bases align to TRBD1. The TCR comes from a human donor in good health (CMV status not recorded). Some clones in this sample may be carry-over from other donors' samples. CDR3 coding DNA: TGTGCCAGCAGCTTAGAGAGGCAGGGGGGCTCTGGAAACACCATATATTTT. Amino acids: CASSLERQGGSGNTIYF.